A selection of T cell receptor beta chains follows, all from one sample in a study of human T cells and chemical hapten exposure. Each CDR3 protein is one row after TCRdb ran MiXCR on the RACE reads. This table holds about 80,000 distinct CDR3 sequences, 10% found once. The source was whole blood, collected in connection with sensitization to the hapten diphenylcyclopropenone (DPC). The receptors come from a woman between 50 and 59 years old with alopecia areata. Some clones in this sample may be carry-over from other donors' samples. CDR3s include the opening cysteine and the closing phenylalanine or tryptophan. Fields, in order: CDR3 protein, CDR3 DNA, clone size, D gene, V gene, J gene. The D gene is left open where the match is weak. Rows may omit the clone size; those that give it use once, few, many or a size class.

CDR3: CASSPEKGGPGEQFF
DNA: TGTGCCAGCTCACCCGAGAAGGGGGGCCCGGGCGAGCAGTTCTTC
size: .
D: .
V: TRBV18
J: TRBJ2-1

CDR3: CASSLNSLRTDTQYF
DNA: TGTGCCAGCAGCCTCAATTCCCTCCGCACAGATACGCAGTATTTT
size: few
D: .
V: TRBV7-3
J: TRBJ2-3

CDR3: CATSGGGQRLGSYNEQFF
DNA: TGTGCCACCAGTGGGGGGGGACAGCGCCTTGGGTCCTACAATGAGCAGTTCTTC
size: .
D: .
V: TRBV24-1
J: TRBJ2-1

CDR3: CASSFDRTGRGYTF
DNA: TGCGCCAGCAGCTTCGATCGGACAGGGCGCGGCTACACCTTC
size: once
D: TRBD1
V: TRBV5-1
J: TRBJ1-2

CDR3: CASSQGGKGNTIYF
DNA: TGTGCCAGCAGCCAAGGGGGGAAAGGAAACACCATATATTTT
size: few
D: .
V: TRBV14
J: TRBJ1-3

CDR3: CASSKQGGGTGELFF
DNA: TGTGCCAGCAGTAAACAGGGCGGAGGAACCGGGGAGCTGTTTTTT
size: .
D: .
V: TRBV25-1
J: TRBJ2-2

CDR3: CASSLHRSTEAFF
DNA: TGTGCCAGCAGCCTTCACCGGAGCACTGAAGCTTTCTTT
size: .
D: .
V: TRBV7-3
J: TRBJ1-1

CDR3: CSVEYSNYGYTF
DNA: TGCAGCGTTGAATACAGTAACTATGGCTACACCTTC
size: many
D: .
V: TRBV29-1
J: TRBJ1-2

CDR3: CASRRGTAETQYF
DNA: TGTGCCAGCAGACGGGGGACAGCGGAGACCCAGTACTTC
size: few
D: .
V: TRBV6-1
J: TRBJ2-5

CDR3: CASSADGLYEQYF
DNA: TGTGCCAGCAGTGCGGACGGTTTATACGAGCAGTACTTC
size: few
D: .
V: TRBV2
J: TRBJ2-7

CDR3: CASSLGREADEQYF
DNA: TGTGCCAGCAGCTTGGGGCGGGAGGCCGACGAGCAGTACTTC
size: few
D: TRBD2
V: TRBV5-4
J: TRBJ2-7

CDR3: CASSVASRDTQYF
DNA: TGTGCCAGCAGTGTAGCTAGTAGAGATACGCAGTATTTT
size: .
D: .
V: TRBV6-1
J: TRBJ2-3

CDR3: CASSFSGRLAKNIQYF
DNA: TGTGCCAGCAGTTTTTCGGGACGTCTAGCCAAAAACATTCAGTACTTC
size: .
D: .
V: TRBV12-3/TRBV12-4
J: TRBJ2-4

CDR3: CASSLDGVYGYTF
DNA: TGTGCCAGCAGTCTAGACGGAGTCTATGGCTACACCTTC
size: many
D: .
V: TRBV6-4
J: TRBJ1-2

CDR3: CASSQAGTVGEQFF
DNA: TGCGCCAGCAGCCAAGCGGGAACAGTGGGTGAGCAGTTCTTC
size: .
D: .
V: TRBV4-1
J: TRBJ2-1

CDR3: CASSLGLAANTGELFF
DNA: TGTGCCAGCAGCCTGGGACTAGCAGCGAACACCGGGGAGCTGTTTTTT
size: few
D: TRBD2
V: TRBV12-3/TRBV12-4
J: TRBJ2-2

CDR3: CSASPGGAYNEQFF
DNA: TGCAGTGCTTCCCCAGGCGGGGCTTACAATGAGCAGTTCTTC
size: few
D: .
V: TRBV20-1
J: TRBJ2-1

CDR3: CASSLGQVNTEAFF
DNA: TGTGCCAGCAGTCTGGGACAGGTGAACACTGAAGCTTTCTTT
size: few
D: TRBD1
V: TRBV12-3/TRBV12-4
J: TRBJ1-1

CDR3: CASSLGSSTDTQYF
DNA: TGTGCCAGCAGCCTTGGTTCCTCCACAGATACGCAGTATTTT
size: many
D: .
V: TRBV7-9
J: TRBJ2-3

CDR3: CASSSPGGRGGTQYF
DNA: TGTGCCAGCAGCTCCCCTGGGGGTAGGGGCGGTACGCAGTATTTT
size: few
D: .
V: TRBV7-2
J: TRBJ2-3

CDR3: CSARASGGGESSYNEQFF
DNA: TGCAGTGCTAGGGCCAGCGGGGGTGGAGAAAGCTCCTACAATGAGCAGTTCTTC
size: .
D: TRBD2
V: TRBV20-1
J: TRBJ2-1

CDR3: CAWSVIAGVTYEQYF
DNA: TGTGCCTGGAGTGTAATAGCGGGAGTCACCTACGAGCAGTACTTC
size: few
D: TRBD2
V: TRBV30
J: TRBJ2-7

CDR3: CASSSSSGVYNEQFF
DNA: TGTGCCAGCAGTTCTTCTAGCGGGGTTTACAATGAGCAGTTCTTC
size: .
D: TRBD2
V: TRBV28
J: TRBJ2-1

CDR3: CASRRRAAGTGELFF
DNA: TGTGCCAGCAGGCGCAGGGCCGCCGGCACCGGGGAGCTGTTTTTT
size: many
D: .
V: TRBV14
J: TRBJ2-2

CDR3: CASRTGTGGLETQYF
DNA: TGTGCCAGCAGAACCGGGACAGGGGGGTTAGAGACCCAGTACTTC
size: few
D: TRBD1
V: TRBV6-6
J: TRBJ2-5

CDR3: CASKREADNEQFF
DNA: TGTGCCAGCAAGCGGGAGGCAGACAATGAGCAGTTCTTC
size: .
D: TRBD2
V: TRBV2
J: TRBJ2-1

CDR3: CASSFLRRENTEAFF
DNA: TGTGCCAGCAGTTTCCTTAGGCGGGAGAACACTGAAGCTTTCTTT
size: .
D: .
V: TRBV6-2/TRBV6-3
J: TRBJ1-1

CDR3: CASSPSWGTDTQYF
DNA: TGTGCCAGCAGCCCGAGTTGGGGGACAGATACGCAGTATTTT
size: .
D: .
V: TRBV11-2
J: TRBJ2-3

CDR3: CASSLSANSGPYEQYF
DNA: TGTGCCAGCAGCTTATCCGCTAACAGCGGGCCATACGAGCAGTACTTC
size: few
D: .
V: TRBV7-2
J: TRBJ2-7

CDR3: CATSRDLPTGQVYGYTF
DNA: TGTGCCACCAGCAGAGACCTCCCCACCGGACAGGTCTATGGCTACACCTTC
size: few
D: TRBD1
V: TRBV15
J: TRBJ1-2

CDR3: CSVTDRGSYEQYF
DNA: TGCAGCGTTACAGACAGGGGATCGTACGAGCAGTACTTC
size: many
D: TRBD1
V: TRBV29-1
J: TRBJ2-7

CDR3: CASSYRGLAGDLDTQYF
DNA: TGCGCCAGCAGCTACCGGGGACTAGCGGGAGACCTAGATACGCAGTATTTT
size: many
D: TRBD2
V: TRBV5-1
J: TRBJ2-3

CDR3: CASSVAPGSGPGEQYF
DNA: TGTGCCAGCAGTGTTGCTCCGGGCTCCGGTCCTGGCGAGCAGTACTTC
size: many
D: .
V: TRBV2
J: TRBJ2-7

CDR3: CASSPPTIDEQFF
DNA: TGTGCCAGCTCACCACCGACGATCGATGAGCAGTTCTTC
size: few
D: .
V: TRBV18
J: TRBJ2-1

CDR3: CASRTSDRLDEQFF
DNA: TGTGCCAGCAGGACCTCAGACAGGTTGGATGAGCAGTTCTTC
size: .
D: .
V: TRBV12-3/TRBV12-4
J: TRBJ2-1

CDR3: CASSLQGASTEAFF
DNA: TGTGCCAGCAGCTTACAGGGGGCCAGCACTGAAGCTTTCTTT
size: few
D: TRBD1
V: TRBV7-9
J: TRBJ1-1

CDR3: CASSVGGPGGMGAKNIQYF
DNA: TGTGCCAGCAGCGTAGGTGGCCCCGGGGGAATGGGAGCCAAAAACATTCAGTACTTC
size: few
D: .
V: TRBV9
J: TRBJ2-4

CDR3: CASSPRQMSSGNTIYF
DNA: TGTGCCAGCTCACCACGTCAGATGAGCTCTGGAAACACCATATATTTT
size: few
D: .
V: TRBV18
J: TRBJ1-3

CDR3: CASSSRQGSTDTQYF
DNA: TGTGCCAGCAGTTCGCGACAGGGAAGCACAGATACGCAGTATTTT
size: many
D: TRBD1
V: TRBV11-2
J: TRBJ2-3

CDR3: CASTSPGQGANEQYF
DNA: TGTGCCAGCACCTCCCCCGGACAGGGAGCCAACGAGCAGTACTTC
size: many
D: TRBD1
V: TRBV7-6
J: TRBJ2-7

CDR3: CSATGTSENIQYF
DNA: TGCAGTGCTACAGGGACTAGCGAAAACATTCAGTACTTC
size: many
D: TRBD2
V: TRBV20-1
J: TRBJ2-4

CDR3: CASRPTERANEKLFF
DNA: TGTGCCAGCAGACCGACAGAGAGGGCTAATGAAAAACTGTTTTTT
size: many
D: .
V: TRBV6-6
J: TRBJ1-4

CDR3: CSAILAGETQYF
DNA: TGCAGCGCCATACTAGCGGGAGAGACCCAGTACTTC
size: .
D: TRBD2
V: TRBV29-1
J: TRBJ2-5

CDR3: CASSQDKGRYEQYF
DNA: TGTGCCAGCAGCCAAGATAAAGGGCGCTACGAGCAGTACTTC
size: many
D: .
V: TRBV4-2
J: TRBJ2-7

CDR3: CASTPGAASTDTQYF
DNA: TGTGCCAGTACCCCCGGTGCAGCTAGCACAGATACGCAGTATTTT
size: few
D: .
V: TRBV19
J: TRBJ2-3

CDR3: CASSVDGNTIYF
DNA: TGTGCCAGCAGCGTCGATGGAAACACCATATATTTT
size: few
D: .
V: TRBV2
J: TRBJ1-3

CDR3: CASSLAFPGTGPNSNQPQHF
DNA: TGTGCCAGCAGCTTAGCCTTCCCCGGGACAGGTCCCAATAGCAATCAGCCCCAGCATTTT
size: .
D: TRBD1
V: TRBV7-8
J: TRBJ1-5

CDR3: CASSIAVSGNTIYF
DNA: TGTGCCAGTTCCATTGCAGTCTCTGGAAACACCATATATTTT
size: few
D: .
V: TRBV19
J: TRBJ1-3

CDR3: CASSSRLANYEQYF
DNA: TGTGCCAGCAGCTCGCGGCTAGCGAACTACGAGCAGTACTTC
size: many
D: .
V: TRBV7-9
J: TRBJ2-7

CDR3: CASSLRIQGDYGYTF
DNA: TGTGCCAGCAGCTTGCGGATACAGGGAGACTATGGCTACACCTTC
size: .
D: .
V: TRBV5-8
J: TRBJ1-2

CDR3: CSVEDLRSPPGPSGDYGYTF
DNA: TGCAGCGTTGAAGATCTTCGGAGCCCACCCGGACCCTCTGGTGACTATGGCTACACCTTC
size: few
D: .
V: TRBV29-1
J: TRBJ1-2

CDR3: CASSPLSYNEQFF
DNA: TGTGCCAGCTCACCACTCTCGTACAATGAGCAGTTCTTC
size: few
D: .
V: TRBV18
J: TRBJ2-1

CDR3: CASSQDPGAGRTDTQYF
DNA: TGTGCCAGCAGCCAAGATCCCGGGGCAGGGCGCACAGATACGCAGTATTTT
size: few
D: .
V: TRBV4-2
J: TRBJ2-3

CDR3: CASSLGGTDQETQYF
DNA: TGTGCCAGCAGCTTAGGGGGGACGGATCAAGAGACCCAGTACTTC
size: few
D: .
V: TRBV11-3
J: TRBJ2-5